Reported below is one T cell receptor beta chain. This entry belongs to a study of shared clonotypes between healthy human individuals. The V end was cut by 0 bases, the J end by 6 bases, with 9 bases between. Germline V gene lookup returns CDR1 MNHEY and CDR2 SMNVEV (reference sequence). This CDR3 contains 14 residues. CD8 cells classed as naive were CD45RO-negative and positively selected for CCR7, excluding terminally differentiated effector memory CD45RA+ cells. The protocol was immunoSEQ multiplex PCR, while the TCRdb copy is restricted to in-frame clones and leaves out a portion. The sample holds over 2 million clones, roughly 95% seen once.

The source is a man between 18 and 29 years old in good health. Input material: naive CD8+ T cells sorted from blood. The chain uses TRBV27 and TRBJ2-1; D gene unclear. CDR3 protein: CASSLSSKVNEQFF. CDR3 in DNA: TGTGCCAGCAGTTTATCGTCTAAGGTCAATGAGCAGTTCTTC.